This TCR beta chain was sequenced during a study of T cell responses to AZD1222 COVID-19 vaccine. Study as a whole: Second-dose schedules of about 4 or about 12 weeks were combined.

Overall study findings and caveats: At baseline, just 5 or 6 AZD1222 recipients tested seropositive. Without day 14 samples, only post-peak T cell repertoires were studied.

Libraries were prepared by immunoSEQ multiplex PCR; TCRdb keeps only in-frame clonotypes and omits some of them. The table lists about 100,000 clones, about 87% of them singletons. J lost 9 bases, V lost 4 bases, and 14 bases had no gene match. The CDR3 spans 16 residues. Germline V gene data show CDR1 as MGHRA and CDR2 as YSYEKL. As for this clone: The antigen remains undetermined.

V is TRBV4-1 and J is TRBJ2-7; 11 nucleotides agree with TRBD2. This TCR came from an adult in good health. The source was peripheral blood, collected on day 0 of AZD1222 vaccination. CDR3 amino acids: CASSPRIAGGPWGQYF. The CDR3 region has the DNA TGCGCCAGCAGCCCGAGAATAGCGGGAGGGCCCTGGGGGCAGTACTTC.